This entry lists 32 T cell receptor beta chains sequenced from one sample in a study of T-cell memory formation after mild COVID-19. Each CDR3 protein gets one entry after TCRdb re-called the 5' RACE reads with MiXCR. The sample has 100,000 to 150,000 distinct CDR3 sequences; approximately 6.3% are singletons. The specimen sequenced was PBMCs or a T cell subset sorted from them (not recorded which). The receptor source for this set is an adult woman who had mild COVID-19 (a few samples of this study predate the infection). Cell type and time point are not known.

A few counts support this clonotype. This sequence joins TRBV29-1 and TRBJ2-1; D possibly corresponds to TRBD2 (5 bases). The CDR3 consists of 11 residues. Germline lookup yields CDR1 SQVTM and CDR2 ANQGSEA. The CDR3 sequence: CTATASSEQFF. The CDR3 DNA reads as TGCACCGCAACCGCTAGCAGTGAGCAGTTCTTC.

The chain uses TRBV29-1 and TRBJ1-1, with D perhaps matching TRBD1 (5 bases). The germline V gene has CDR1 SQVTM and CDR2 ANQGSEA. CDR3 length equals 15 residues. The V and J ends lost 6 bases and 1 base respectively, with 18 bases between them. CDR3 in amino acids: CSVPGLTGTNTEAFF. As DNA, the CDR3 is TGCAGCGTGCCGGGACTCACCGGCACGAACACTGAAGCTTTCTTT. The variable domain in full, completed from reference TRBV29-1 and TRBJ1-1, reads SAVISQKPSRDICQRGTSLTIQCQVDSQVTMMFWYRQQPGQSLTLIATANQGSEATYESGFVIDKFPISRPNLTFSTLTVSNMSPEDSSIYLCSVPGLTGTNTEAFFGQGTRLTVV.

This clonotype was found a few times. The CDR3 coding sequence is TGTGCCTGGAAGGGGCTACACACCGGGGAGCTGTTTTTT. This encodes CAWKGLHTGELFF. The rearrangement joins TRBV30 to TRBJ2-2, with D perhaps matching TRBD1 (5 bases). V was shortened by 4 bases and J by 3 bases, with 9 bases between the two germline ends. The germline V gene encodes CDR1 GTSNPN and CDR2 SVGIG (reference sequence). The CDR3 contains 13 residues.

This clonotype was counted only a few times. V gene TRBV3-1 combines with J gene TRBJ2-5; 11 bases map to TRBD2. The CDR3 totals 16 residues. V lost 0 bases and J lost 2; bases outside the gene matches: 2. The germline V gene has CDR1 LGHDT and CDR2 YNNKEL (reference sequence). CDR3 bases: TGTGCCAGCAGCCAAGAAGGGACTAGCGGACAAGAGACCCAGTACTTC. Translation gives CASSQEGTSGQETQYF.

This clonotype was found many times. The rearrangement uses TRBV6-2 or TRBV6-3 and TRBJ2-7; maybe TRBD1 (6 bases). CDR1 MNHEY and CDR2 SVGEGT come from the germline V gene. The CDR3 covers 15 residues. V shed 1 base and J shed 1 base, with 11 bases lying between them. CDR3 sequence reads: CASSYLQGPSYEQYF. CDR3 in DNA: TGTGCCAGCAGTTACTTGCAGGGGCCGTCCTACGAGCAGTACTTC.

The table lists this clonotype with a few counts. The V and J genes are TRBV6-5 and TRBJ1-1; TRBD1 might be the D (6 bases). Germline V gene sequence: CDR1 MNHEY, CDR2 SVGAGI. The CDR3 runs to 14 residues. Trimming left V 2 bases short and J 1 base short, with 8 bases between. The CDR3 sequence: CASSYATGNTEAFF. The CDR3 bases are TGTGCCAGCAGTTACGCGACAGGGAACACTGAAGCTTTCTTT.

This clonotype was observed a few times. J is TRBJ2-2 and V is TRBV30; 9 bases are shared with TRBD1. The V gene's germline CDR1 is GTSNPN and CDR2 SVGIG (reference sequence). This CDR3 spans 15 amino acids. J lost 5 bases, V lost 3 bases, and 7 bases had no gene match. The CDR3 region has the DNA TGTGCCTGGAGGGTCCGGGACAGGGTTACCGGGGAGCTGTTTTTT. It yields the protein CAWRVRDRVTGELFF.

This clonotype was recorded at least ten times. The chain couples TRBV20-1 to TRBJ2-3; 7 bases are shared with TRBD2. Losses at the gene ends were 6 bases for V and 1 base for J; bases not matched to a gene: 1. The CDR3 spans 12 residues. CDR1 and CDR2 (germline): DFQATT, SNEGSKA (reference sequence). The CDR3 loop reads CSAGGGTDTQYF. CDR3 DNA sequence: TGCAGTGCGGGGGGGGGCACAGATACGCAGTATTTT.

This clonotype was detected a few times. The chain is built from TRBV24-1 and TRBJ2-1, with D perhaps TRBD2 (6 bases). CDR3 length equals 15 residues. Germline CDR1 and CDR2: KGHDR and SFDVKD. V was shortened by 4 bases and J by 7 bases, with 16 bases between the two germline ends. The CDR3 loop reads CATSDPGRSGNEQFF. In DNA form, the CDR3 reads TGTGCCACCAGTGACCCGGGACGGAGCGGGAATGAGCAGTTCTTC.

This clonotype was picked up many times. J is TRBJ2-3 and V is TRBV6-5; 9 positions match TRBD1. This CDR3 has 15 amino acids. Germline V gene data show CDR1 as MNHEY and CDR2 as SVGAGI. Trimming at V came to 4 bases and at J to 4 bases, leaving 6 bases not matched to a gene. In DNA, the CDR3 is TGTGCCAGCAGTTCCCCGGGACAGGGCCCAGATACGCAGTATTTT. Residues: CASSSPGQGPDTQYF.

This chain uses TRBV6-6 with TRBJ1-2; D remains ambiguous. Germline loops: CDR1 MNHNY, CDR2 SVGAGI (reference sequence). V dropped 3 bases and J dropped 3 bases, with 8 bases sitting between them. This CDR3 has 13 residues. This chain's CDR3 is CASSYEIDYGYTF. Here the CDR3 DNA reads TGTGCCAGCAGTTATGAGATAGACTATGGCTACACCTTC.

This clonotype was recorded a few times. V usage is TRBV19 and J usage is TRBJ2-5, with TRBD1 matching over 10 bases. V shed 5 bases and J 3 bases; nucleotides not matched to a gene: 9. The CDR3 extends over 16 amino acids. Germline assignment: CDR1 LNHDA and CDR2 SQIVND (reference sequence). The CDR3 is CASSSPGQGREETQYF. The CDR3, as DNA: TGTGCCAGTAGTTCCCCGGGACAGGGGCGGGAAGAGACCCAGTACTTC.

The chain carries TRBV6-6 and TRBJ2-1; D is unclear. The V end lost 6 bases, the J end lost 10 bases, and 19 bases lay between the germline ends. The germline gives CDR1 MNHNY, CDR2 SVGAGI (reference sequence). This CDR3 is built from 14 residues. CDR3 loop: CASSRTEVPSEQFF. The CDR3 nucleotides are TGTGCCAGCAGCCGAACGGAAGTTCCGTCGGAGCAGTTCTTC.

There are many counts of this clonotype. The chain combines TRBV20-1 with TRBJ1-2, with 11 positions matching TRBD1. There are 16 residues in the CDR3. The V segment lost 6 bases and the J segment 2 bases; nucleotides outside the gene matches: 11. Germline loops: CDR1 DFQATT, CDR2 SNEGSKA (reference sequence). The DNA of the CDR3 is TGCAGTGCCCCCCCCGGGACAGGGGGGATAAACTATGGCTACACCTTC. Residues: CSAPPGTGGINYGYTF.

The V and J genes are TRBV7-2 and TRBJ1-5; 8 bases are shared with TRBD1. In germline, CDR1 is SGHTA, CDR2 FQGNSA. V trimming: 3 bases; J trimming: 4 bases; junction bases outside the gene matches: 5. This CDR3 is built from 15 residues. The chain's CDR3 is CASSFLGQGNQPQHF. CDR3 DNA sequence: TGTGCCAGCAGCTTCCTAGGACAGGGTAATCAGCCCCAGCATTTT.

This clonotype showed up many times. The CDR3 carries no conserved terminal phenylalanine or tryptophan, so it likely arises from a read error. The limits of the CDR3 on the DNA are not certain, so only TCRdb's listed CDR3 is given. The CDR3 sequence: CASSPPQG. This chain connects TRBV7-3 to TRBJ2-7; the table's D call, TRBD2, has no DNA check behind it. Germline lookup yields CDR1 SGHTA and CDR2 FQGTGA. The CDR3 is 8 residues long, ends included.

J is TRBJ2-7 and V is TRBV5-1; tentative D call: TRBD1 (6 bases). Deletions cut 4 bases from V and 3 bases from J, with 11 bases between. The CDR3 loop spans 13 amino acids. CDR1 is SGHRS, CDR2 YFSETQ, per germline. Here the CDR3 reads CASSLGAVYEQYF. CDR3 DNA sequence: TGCGCCAGCAGCCTGGGGGCGGTCTACGAGCAGTACTTC.

The chain combines TRBV15 with TRBJ2-7; 9 bases align to TRBD2. This CDR3 comprises 16 residues. The J segment lost 3 bases and the V segment lost 0 bases, leaving 6 bases of the junction unmatched. Germline CDR1 reads LNHNV; CDR2 reads YYDKDF (reference sequence). The CDR3 reads CATSRDLLAGDYEQYF. The CDR3 DNA sequence: TGTGCCACCAGCAGAGATCTTTTAGCGGGAGACTACGAGCAGTACTTC.

This clonotype was detected many times. The junction and the germline gene differ at one end; a read error may be behind it. The chain joins TRBV6-5 to TRBJ2-1, with TRBD2 identical over 9 bases. Germline loops: CDR1 MNHEY, CDR2 SVGAGI. The CDR3 extends over 15 amino acids. The DNA for the CDR3 is TGTGCCAGCAGTAACTCGCAGGGACTAGCCGATGAGCAGTTCTTC. Its translation is CASSNSQGLADEQFF.

This clonotype came up many times. The chain is built from TRBV12-3 or TRBV12-4 and TRBJ2-3, with TRBD1 as a possible D gene (5 bases). CDR3 size: 13 residues. V shed 5 bases and J shed 9 bases, with 15 bases lying between them. The CDR3 sequence is CASSPNRSGTQYF. CDR3 sequence (DNA): TGTGCCAGCAGTCCTAACAGGTCAGGGACGCAGTATTTT.

This chain links TRBV19 with TRBJ1-2, with D tentatively TRBD1 (6 bases). The germline gives CDR1 LNHDA, CDR2 SQIVND (reference sequence). The CDR3 sequence is 17 residues long. The V gene lost 3 bases and the J gene lost 2 bases, with 19 bases spanning the gap. The CDR3 DNA reads as TGTGCCAGTAGTATTATCCCTTGGGGACACCGAAACTATGGCTACACCTTC. Its translation: CASSIIPWGHRNYGYTF.

The rearrangement joins TRBV7-3 to TRBJ2-1; TRBD2 aligns across 9 bases. The CDR3 has 20 amino acids. Germline V gene data show CDR1 as SGHTA and CDR2 as FQGTGA. With V trimmed by 4 bases and J by 3 bases, 19 bases remained unmatched. CDR3 nucleotide sequence: TGTGCCAGCAGCTCCGGTTGGTCTAGCGGGGTGGGAGGGGGCTACAATGAGCAGTTCTTC. Its translation: CASSSGWSSGVGGGYNEQFF.

This clonotype was observed a handful of times. V and J are TRBV5-6 and TRBJ2-1, with 10 positions matching TRBD1. Trimming cost V 4 bases and J 10 bases; bases outside gene matches: 11. Germline V gives CDR1 SGHDT, CDR2 YYEEEE. CDR3 length: 15 residues. As DNA, the CDR3 is TGTGCCAGCAGCCAGCGCGGACAGGGGGGGGGCGAGCAGTTCTTC. Its translation is CASSQRGQGGGEQFF.

This clonotype was counted a few times. V usage is TRBV12-3 or TRBV12-4 and J usage is TRBJ2-7; TRBD2 matches 12 bases. This CDR3 comprises 14 residues. The J segment lost 7 bases and the V segment lost 5 bases, leaving 6 bases of the junction unmatched. The DNA for the CDR3 is TGTGCCAGCAGTGCTAGCGGGAGGGTGAGGGAGCAGTACTTC. Protein product: CASSASGRVREQYF.

This clonotype was recorded a few times. This sequence joins TRBV5-1 and TRBJ1-2; 9 bases fit TRBD1. Germline V CDR1 and CDR2: SGHRS, YFSETQ. The CDR3 covers 14 residues. J gave up 5 bases and V 5 bases, and 7 bases lay outside the gene matches. The CDR3: CASRMRQGDYGYTF. CDR3 DNA: TGCGCCAGCAGAATGAGACAGGGGGATTATGGCTACACCTTC. The full variable domain, in which reference TRBV5-1 and TRBJ1-2 provide the parts outside the CDR3, is KAGVTQTPRYLIKTRGQQVTLSCSPISGHRSVSWYQQTPGQGLQFLFEYFSETQRNKGNFPGRFSGRQFSNSRSEMNVSTLELGDSALYLCASRMRQGDYGYTFGSGTRLTVV.

This clonotype was seen a few times. The chain has TRBV24-1 and TRBJ1-5; possibly TRBD1 for D (5 bases). The germline V gene encodes CDR1 KGHDR and CDR2 SFDVKD. The CDR3 contains 16 residues. The ends were cut back, 4 bases at V and 1 base at J, with 13 bases in the middle. CDR3: CATSEPGRGSNQPQHF. The CDR3 DNA reads TGTGCCACCAGTGAACCGGGACGCGGGAGCAATCAGCCCCAGCATTTT.

The chain has TRBV7-9 and TRBJ2-2; TRBD1 matches 7 bases. This CDR3 is 17 amino acids long. Germline V CDR1 and CDR2: SEHNR, FQNEAQ (reference sequence). With 2 bases clipped from V and 0 bases from J, the junction kept 6 bases outside the gene matches. The CDR3 DNA follows: TGTGCCAGCAGCTTAACATGGGACAGCGCGAACACCGGGGAGCTGTTTTTT. This sequence encodes CASSLTWDSANTGELFF.

In this sample, this clonotype turned up many times. The genes are TRBV7-2 and TRBJ2-3; 12 bases match TRBD2. V lost 3 bases and J lost 10; bases outside the gene matches: 11. In germline, CDR1 is SGHTA, CDR2 FQGNSA. CDR3 length equals 16 residues. The CDR3 region has the DNA TGTGCCAGCAGCTTTCCGACTAGCGGGAGAGGATGGGCGCAGTATTTT. Translating gives CASSFPTSGRGWAQYF.

This clonotype was recorded at least ten times. V usage is TRBV7-2 and J usage is TRBJ2-3; TRBD2 matches at 7 bases. Germline trimming cut 2 bases from V and 1 base from J; bases unmatched to any gene: 9. This CDR3 region has 17 residues. Germline V gives CDR1 SGHTA, CDR2 FQGNSA. In DNA, the CDR3 is TGTGCCAGCAGCTTATCGGGCTTTCGGGGGGGCACAGATACGCAGTATTTT. This gives the protein CASSLSGFRGGTDTQYF. Full variable domain (outside the CDR3, taken from reference TRBV7-2 and TRBJ2-3): GAGVSQSPSNKVTEKGKDVELRCDPISGHTALYWYRQSLGQGLEFLIYFQGNSAPDKSGLPSDRFSAERTGGSVSTLTIQRTQQEDSAVYLCASSLSGFRGGTDTQYFGPGTRLTVL.

This clonotype has ten or more counts. The chain has TRBV9 and TRBJ2-1; D unresolved. Trimming stripped 0 bases from V and 5 bases from J, with 9 bases between. Germline V gene data show CDR1 as SGDLS and CDR2 as YYNGEE. The CDR3 length is 14 residues. The CDR3 DNA follows: TGTGCCAGCAGCGTAGCGAGCAACCACAATGAGCAGTTCTTC. This gives the protein CASSVASNHNEQFF.

This chain connects TRBV2 to TRBJ2-1; possibly TRBD2 for D (6 bases). CDR1 and CDR2 (germline): SNHLY, FYNNEI. This CDR3 is 14 amino acids long. V was shortened by 6 bases and J by 2 bases, with 11 bases between the two germline ends. CDR3 sequence (DNA): TGTGCCAGCAGGCGGCGGGAAGCCTACAATGAGCAGTTCTTC. Residues: CASRRREAYNEQFF.

In this sample, this clonotype turned up many times. The rearrangement links TRBV5-4 to TRBJ2-3; 16 bases are shared with TRBD2. CDR1 and CDR2 from the germline V gene are SGHNT and YYREEE (reference sequence). The CDR3 runs to 17 residues. Trimming at V came to 1 base and at J to 3 bases, leaving 2 bases not matched to a gene. The CDR3 coding sequence is TGTGCCAGCAGCTTGTTGGGACTAGCGGGGGGGACAGATACGCAGTATTTT. This encodes CASSLLGLAGGTDTQYF.